The T cell receptor (beta chain) under discussion was sequenced for a study of T cell responses to AZD1222 COVID-19 vaccine. The CDR3 totals 15 residues. V was shortened by 9 bases and J by 0 bases, with 17 bases between the two germline ends. From germline, CDR1 is SGHTA and CDR2 FQGNSA. Comment on this clone: Its antigen is as yet unknown.

TCRdb keeps only in-frame clones here, not all; method: immunoSEQ multiplex PCR. The sample has fewer than 250,000 clones; 85% to 95% are singletons. Study-level points and caveats: Reports say nearly half of spike-specific TCRs go after unmutated variant regions. Of the AZD1222 recipients, only 5 to 7 were seropositive at baseline. Most donors were white British and more were female, and clonal diversity was possibly underestimated.

Material: peripheral blood, obtained on day 0 of MenACWY control vaccination. The V call is TRBV7-2, the J call TRBJ1-1, with a possible D match to TRBD1 (5 bases). This TCR was recovered from an adult in good health. CDR3 sequence reads: CASTLGTSMNTEAFF. In nucleotides, the CDR3 is TGTGCCAGTACCCTGGGGACCTCCATGAACACTGAAGCTTTCTTT.